Shown below are 21 T cell receptor beta chains from a single sample sequenced in a study of shared clonotypes between healthy human individuals. Assay used: immunoSEQ multiplex PCR; TCRdb lists only in-frame clones, some missing. The sample has a few hundred thousand clones, around 97% seen once. The sequencing sample was made of naive CD4+ T cells sorted from blood. Sample subset: CD45RA+ positively selected. These receptors came from a woman aged 25 to 39 in good health.

The chain carries TRBV6-5 and TRBJ1-2; D gene uncertain. The V end was cut by 5 bases, the J end by 4 bases, with 14 bases between. Germline CDR1 and CDR2: MNHEY and SVGAGI. The CDR3 is 14 amino acids. This chain's CDR3 is CASSPARAGYGYTF. DNA for the CDR3: TGTGCCAGCAGTCCAGCGCGGGCAGGCTATGGCTACACCTTC.

The V and J genes are TRBV27 and TRBJ1-1, with D unclear. Germline values: CDR1 MNHEY, CDR2 SMNVEV (reference sequence). The CDR3 is made up of 10 amino acids. Trimming shortened V by 5 bases and J by 7 bases, and 5 bases separated the two germline ends. CDR3: CASSNIEAFF. CDR3 sequence (DNA): TGTGCCAGCAGTAATATTGAAGCTTTCTTT.

V and J are TRBV12-5 and TRBJ1-1; D not resolved. Trimming stripped 0 bases from V and 5 bases from J, with 13 bases between. Germline V gives CDR1 LGHNT, CDR2 FRNRAP. This CDR3 spans 15 amino acids. CDR3 region: CASGLVLGRRTEAFF. CDR3 in DNA: TGTGCTAGTGGTTTGGTACTTGGTAGAAGAACTGAAGCTTTCTTT.

The chain employs TRBV19 and TRBJ1-2, with TRBD1 matching over 7 bases. This CDR3 spans 13 amino acids. With V trimmed by 4 bases and J by 8 bases, 7 bases remained unmatched. The germline CDR1 and CDR2 sequences are LNHDA and SQIVND (reference sequence). The CDR3 is CASSTNRGGGYTF. For the CDR3, the DNA is TGTGCCAGTAGTACGAACAGGGGAGGAGGCTACACCTTC.

This rearrangement joins TRBV4-1 to TRBJ2-2; TRBD2 agrees at 9 bases. The length of the CDR3 is 19 residues. Trimming took 4 bases from V and 5 from J; bases not matched to a gene: 17. CDR1 and CDR2 (germline): MGHRA, YSYEKL. CDR3 sequence (DNA): TGCGCCAGCAGCCGGGGGATCAGGGTTAGCGGGAGCTATACCGGGGAGCTGTTTTTT. Its translation: CASSRGIRVSGSYTGELFF.

V gene TRBV4-1 combines with J gene TRBJ1-2, with D maybe TRBD1 (5 bases). V was clipped by 0 bases and J by 4 bases, with 18 bases between them. Germline V CDR1 and CDR2: MGHRA, YSYEKL. This CDR3 contains 17 residues. The CDR3 sequence: CASSQDELVRATYGYTF. DNA for the CDR3: TGCGCCAGCAGCCAAGATGAATTGGTCAGGGCCACCTATGGCTACACCTTC.

V is TRBV10-3 and J is TRBJ1-2, with no clear D. V was pared by 1 base and J by 2 bases, with 5 bases between. CDR1 is ENHRY, CDR2 SYGVKD, per germline. This CDR3 is 13 amino acids long. CDR3 nucleotides: TGTGCCATCAGTGAGTTGGTGAACTATGGCTACACCTTC. It codes for CAISELVNYGYTF.

V is TRBV2 and J is TRBJ2-2, with D perhaps matching TRBD2 (6 bases). V dropped 3 bases and J dropped 5 bases, with 16 bases sitting between them. The CDR3 runs 16 residues. The germline gives CDR1 SNHLY, CDR2 FYNNEI. CDR3 DNA: TGTGCCAGCAGTGACGGGGCAAGCGCGGGGACCGGGGAGCTGTTTTTT. Its translation is CASSDGASAGTGELFF.

The V call is TRBV5-1, the J call TRBJ2-1; a weak D match, TRBD1 (6 bases). Germline V lookup: CDR1 SGHRS, CDR2 YFSETQ. V lost 1 base and J lost 7, with 9 bases in between. The length of the CDR3 is 13 residues. CDR3 sequence: CASSLIRGNEQFF. CDR3 sequence (DNA): TGCGCCAGCAGCTTGATCAGGGGAAATGAGCAGTTCTTC.

This clone was seen a single time. The rearrangement links TRBV7-9 to TRBJ2-1; TRBD1 is a possible D gene (5 bases). The CDR3 runs 11 residues. The V gene lost 2 bases and the J gene lost 10 bases, with 6 bases spanning the gap. Germline assignment: CDR1 SEHNR and CDR2 FQNEAQ (reference sequence). The CDR3 is CASSLKGEQFF. The CDR3 region has the DNA TGTGCCAGCAGCTTAAAGGGGGAGCAGTTCTTC. The full variable domain, completed using reference TRBV7-9 and TRBJ2-1, is DTGVSQNPRHKITKRGQNVTFRCDPISEHNRLYWYRQTLGQGPEFLTYFQNEAQLEKSRLLSDRFSAERPKGSFSTLEIQRTEQGDSAMYLCASSLKGEQFFGPGTRLTVL.

V gene TRBV6-1 combines with J gene TRBJ1-5; 9 bases match TRBD1. V trimming: 7 bases; J trimming: 5 bases; junction bases outside the gene matches: 9. Germline values: CDR1 MNHNS, CDR2 SASEGT. CDR3 length: 15 residues. The CDR3 is CASIETGQGYQPQHF. As DNA, the CDR3 is TGTGCCAGCATCGAAACAGGACAGGGGTATCAGCCCCAGCATTTT.

The chain is built from TRBV5-1 and TRBJ2-3; 11 bases map to TRBD2. The germline CDR1 and CDR2 sequences are SGHRS and YFSETQ. V shed 4 bases, J shed 0 bases, and the junction held 4 bases outside the gene matches. This CDR3 is 16 amino acids long. CDR3 protein: CASSRGTSGSTDTQYF. For the CDR3, the DNA is TGCGCCAGCAGCAGGGGGACTAGCGGAAGCACAGATACGCAGTATTTT.

This sequence joins TRBV7-3 and TRBJ2-1; 10 bases match TRBD2. The CDR3 is 15 residues long. V was pared by 5 bases and J by 2 bases, with 3 bases of the junction left unmatched. Germline V gives CDR1 SGHTA, CDR2 FQGTGA. This chain's CDR3 is CASSPAGGAYNEQFF. The CDR3, as DNA: TGTGCCAGCAGCCCAGCGGGAGGGGCCTACAATGAGCAGTTCTTC. The variable domain in full, completed from reference TRBV7-3 and TRBJ2-1, reads GAGVSQTPSNKVTEKGKYVELRCDPISGHTALYWYRQSLGQGPEFLIYFQGTGAADDSGLPNDRFFAVRPEGSVSTLKIQRTERGDSAVYLCASSPAGGAYNEQFFGPGTRLTVL.

V gene TRBV29-1 combines with J gene TRBJ2-2; 7 nucleotides agree with TRBD1. This CDR3 spans 13 amino acids. Germline V CDR1 and CDR2: SQVTM, ANQGSEA. Trimming removed 5 bases from V and 5 bases from J; junction bases left unmatched: 5. CDR3 residues: CSVRGLRTGELFF. CDR3 DNA: TGCAGCGTTAGGGGGCTACGGACCGGGGAGCTGTTTTTT.

V and J are TRBV6-1 and TRBJ2-4; TRBD1 is a possible D gene (6 bases). Per germline, CDR1 MNHNS and CDR2 SASEGT. V was pared by 2 bases and J by 1 base, with 9 bases between. The CDR3 totals 15 residues. Written as DNA, the CDR3 is TGTGCCAGCAGTGAACCAGGGGAGGCCAAAAACATTCAGTACTTC. Its protein is CASSEPGEAKNIQYF.

The chain combines TRBV4-1 with TRBJ2-1; 11 nucleotides match TRBD2. The germline gives CDR1 MGHRA, CDR2 YSYEKL. After removal of 1 base from V and 4 bases from J, the junction contained 12 bases not matched to a gene. The CDR3 extends over 19 amino acids. CDR3 sequence (DNA): TGCGCCAGCAGCCAAGTTTTACTAGCGGGGGTGGCTGGGTACAATGAGCAGTTCTTC. Protein: CASSQVLLAGVAGYNEQFF.

The gene calls are TRBV28 and TRBJ1-5; a weak D match, TRBD1 (5 bases). The CDR3 is 14 amino acids. Germline CDR1 MDHEN, CDR2 SYDVKM. V was pared by 8 bases and J by 0 bases, with 11 bases between. DNA for the CDR3: TGTGCCAGCCGGGGGTGGGATAGCAATCAGCCCCAGCATTTT. Protein product: CASRGWDSNQPQHF.

This clone was counted a few times. The CDR3 is CASSFGGGGQPQHF. The CDR3 DNA is TGTGCCAGCTCTTTTGGAGGAGGCGGTCAGCCCCAGCATTTT. The chain is built from TRBV19 and TRBJ1-5, with D uncertain. V lost 9 bases to trimming and J lost 6 bases, with 18 bases between them. The CDR3 loop spans 14 amino acids. Germline lookup yields CDR1 LNHDA and CDR2 SQIVND (reference sequence).

The J gene is TRBJ2-1, the V gene TRBV19; the D gene could be TRBD1 or TRBD2 (5 bases each). The CDR3 has 15 residues. The V gene lost 3 bases and the J gene lost 3 bases, with 12 bases spanning the gap. Germline loops: CDR1 LNHDA, CDR2 SQIVND (reference sequence). The CDR3 is CASSIGDLDYNEQFF. CDR3 bases: TGTGCCAGTAGTATTGGGGACCTTGACTACAATGAGCAGTTCTTC.

The rearrangement links TRBV5-1 to TRBJ2-1; 13 positions match TRBD2. CDR3 size: 17 residues. J lost 8 bases, V lost 5 bases, and 13 bases had no gene match. The germline CDR1 and CDR2 sequences are SGHRS and YFSETQ. The CDR3 DNA sequence: TGCGCCAGCAGTTACCCTTCGGGACTAGCGGGAATGGATGAGCAGTTCTTC. Its translation: CASSYPSGLAGMDEQFF.

The rearrangement links TRBV21-1 to TRBJ2-1; the DNA was not compared with TRBD1, the D call given in the table. TRBV21-1 is reported as a pseudogene. The CDR3 covers 17 residues. CDR3 in DNA: TGTGCCAGCAGCAAAGCGGTGAGGACAGGGGCCTACAATGAGCAGTTCTTC. Translated, it gives CASSKAVRTGAYNEQFF.